The 16 T cell receptor beta chains reported below all come from one sample, sequenced in a study of patients and donors after allogeneic stem cell transplantation. TCRdb re-analysed the RT-PCR reads in MiXCR, keeping a single row per CDR3 protein. The data hold over 150,000 distinct CDR3 sequences, with about 30% observed a single time. Sequenced material: blood, either unsorted or a sorted T cell fraction (not recorded which). These receptors were obtained from a human donor who was either an allogeneic HSCT recipient or a stem cell or donor lymphocyte infusion donor (not recorded which). It is not recorded whose cells these are; they may come from a transplant donor.

This clonotype has just a few counts. The chain joins TRBV18 to TRBJ2-1; D unclear. CDR1 KGHSH and CDR2 LQKENI come from the germline V gene. V was shortened by 2 bases and J by 0 bases, with 2 bases between the two germline ends. The CDR3 extends over 13 amino acids. The CDR3 loop is CASSPDSYNEQFF. In DNA, the CDR3 is TGTGCCAGCTCACCAGACTCCTACAATGAGCAGTTCTTC. The full variable domain, in which reference TRBV18 and TRBJ2-1 provide the parts outside the CDR3, is NAGVMQNPRHLVRRRGQEARLRCSPMKGHSHVYWYRQLPEEGLKFMVYLQKENIIDESGMPKERFSAEFPKEGPSILRIQQVVRGDSAAYFCASSPDSYNEQFFGPGTRLTVL.

This clonotype was picked up a small number of times. V gene TRBV28 combines with J gene TRBJ2-2; the D is unclear. CDR1 is MDHEN and CDR2 is SYDVKM in the germline V gene. The CDR3 spans 11 residues. V gave up 4 bases and J gave up 5 bases, with 2 bases separating them. This CDR3 reads CASSWTGELFF. DNA of the CDR3: TGTGCCAGCAGTTGGACCGGGGAGCTGTTTTTT.

The chain employs TRBV15 and TRBJ2-7, with 7 bases fitting TRBD1. Germline V gene data show CDR1 as LNHNV and CDR2 as YYDKDF (reference sequence). The CDR3 is made up of 14 amino acids. Trimming took 4 bases from V and 4 from J; bases not matched to a gene: 7. The CDR3 spells CATSIETGSYEQYF. The CDR3 DNA sequence: TGTGCCACCAGCATAGAGACAGGGTCGTACGAGCAGTACTTC.

V gene TRBV5-1 combines with J gene TRBJ1-3; D is possibly TRBD1 (5 bases). The length of the CDR3 is 17 residues. Germline V CDR1 and CDR2: SGHRS, YFSETQ. V lost 4 bases and J 0 bases, leaving 17 bases between the germline ends. DNA of the CDR3: TGCGCCAGCAGCGCCCGGACGGGGGGGAGCTCTGGAAACACCATATATTTT. Translated: CASSARTGGSSGNTIYF.

This clonotype has just a few counts. V usage is TRBV7-2 and J usage is TRBJ1-3, with TRBD1 as a possible D gene (5 bases). Germline V lookup: CDR1 SGHTA, CDR2 FQGNSA. The CDR3 runs to 15 residues. Trimming pared 5 bases from V and 2 bases from J, leaving 13 bases between. CDR3 amino acids: CASSPHRTAGNTIYF. For the CDR3, the DNA is TGTGCCAGCAGCCCCCACAGGACCGCTGGAAACACCATATATTTT.

The V call is TRBV11-2, the J call TRBJ1-6; D is undetermined. V shed 1 base and J shed 10 bases, with 20 bases lying between them. The CDR3 is made up of 17 amino acids. Per germline, CDR1 SGHAT and CDR2 FQNNGV. The CDR3 sequence: CASSLGVGYAGYSPLHF. The CDR3 DNA is TGTGCCAGCAGCTTAGGGGTCGGTTATGCGGGGTACTCACCCCTCCACTTT.

The chain joins TRBV10-3 to TRBJ1-5; TRBD1 is a possible D gene (5 bases). The CDR3 covers 14 residues. Germline values: CDR1 ENHRY, CDR2 SYGVKD. Trimming took off 7 bases at V and 4 bases at J, with 14 bases between the two ends. The CDR3 here is CAINGAVGNQPQHF. The CDR3 nucleotides read TGTGCCATCAACGGGGCAGTAGGGAATCAGCCCCAGCATTTT.

V and J are TRBV29-1 and TRBJ2-4, with D possibly being TRBD2 (6 bases). Between the trimmed V and J ends, which lost 3 bases and 0 bases, there was a span of 9 bases. Germline loops: CDR1 SQVTM, CDR2 ANQGSEA. The CDR3 length is 14 residues. This chain's CDR3 is CSVEGRGAKNIQYF. The CDR3 DNA is TGCAGCGTTGAGGGGCGGGGAGCCAAAAACATTCAGTACTTC.

This CDR3 reads CSASSGGAGSYEQYF. CDR3 nucleotides: TGCAGTGCCTCTTCGGGGGGGGCCGGGTCCTACGAGCAGTACTTC. The chain carries TRBV20-1 and TRBJ2-7; 8 positions match TRBD2. V shed 6 bases, J shed 1 base, and the junction held 11 bases outside the gene matches. This CDR3 spans 15 amino acids. Germline V CDR1 and CDR2: DFQATT, SNEGSKA (reference sequence).

The V call is TRBV24-1, the J call TRBJ2-3; D is unresolved. This CDR3 contains 13 residues. Per germline, CDR1 KGHDR and CDR2 SFDVKD. The V gene lost 4 bases and the J gene lost 0 bases, with 4 bases spanning the gap. CDR3 amino acids: CATSDQSTDTQYF. CDR3 in DNA: TGTGCCACCAGTGACCAGAGCACAGATACGCAGTATTTT.

This clonotype was found a few times. This chain joins TRBV11-2 and TRBJ1-5, with D possibly being TRBD1 (6 bases). Germline CDR1 SGHAT, CDR2 FQNNGV. The germline V and J ends were trimmed by 1 base and 7 bases, with 20 bases remaining between them. The CDR3 runs 17 residues. This chain's CDR3 is CASSLGSGGGGRQPQHF. The CDR3 nucleotides read TGTGCCAGCAGCTTAGGGTCGGGGGGCGGAGGTAGACAGCCCCAGCATTTT.

The CDR3: CASSQERAEGETQYF. In DNA form, the CDR3 reads TGTGCCAGCAGCCAAGAAAGAGCGGAAGGAGAGACCCAGTACTTC. The V call is TRBV14, the J call TRBJ2-5; TRBD2 might be the D (5 bases). Germline CDR1 and CDR2: SGHDN and FVKESK. The V gene lost 0 bases and the J gene lost 4 bases, with 12 bases spanning the gap. This CDR3 spans 15 amino acids.

The chain has TRBV5-6 and TRBJ2-7, with D possibly called TRBD1 or TRBD2 (5 bases each). In germline, CDR1 is SGHDT, CDR2 YYEEEE. Between the trimmed V and J ends, which lost 1 base and 2 bases, there was a span of 13 bases. The CDR3 is made up of 15 amino acids. As DNA, the CDR3 is TGTGCCAGCAGCTTGTGGGGGACCTCTACCTACGAGCAGTACTTC. Translating gives CASSLWGTSTYEQYF. Full variable domain (remainder filled in from reference TRBV5-6 and TRBJ2-7): DAGVTQSPTHLIKTRGQQVTLRCSPKSGHDTVSWYQQALGQGPQFIFQYYEEEERQRGNFPDRFSGHQFPNYSSELNVNALLLGDSALYLCASSLWGTSTYEQYFGPGTRLTVT.

This rearrangement joins TRBV5-1 to TRBJ2-7; D not resolved. Trimming removed 0 bases at V and 5 bases at J, with 6 bases between. Germline V gives CDR1 SGHRS, CDR2 YFSETQ. The CDR3 covers 12 residues. Here the CDR3 reads CASSLVGNEQYF. DNA of the CDR3: TGCGCCAGCAGCTTGGTGGGAAACGAGCAGTACTTC.

The chain uses TRBV7-8 and TRBJ2-3, with D tentatively TRBD2 (5 bases). Germline loops: CDR1 SGHVS, CDR2 FQNEAQ. This CDR3 region has 16 residues. V lost 3 bases and J lost 0, with 13 bases in between. The CDR3 protein is CASSFLSAASTDTQYF. The DNA of the CDR3 is TGTGCCAGCAGCTTCTTATCAGCGGCTAGCACAGATACGCAGTATTTT. The complete variable domain, with remaining parts taken from reference TRBV7-8 and TRBJ2-3, reads GAGVSQSPRYKVAKRGQDVALRCDPISGHVSLFWYQQALGQGPEFLTYFQNEAQLDKSGLPSDRFFAERPEGSVSTLKIQRTQQEDSAVYLCASSFLSAASTDTQYFGPGTRLTVL.

This clonotype was recorded a few times. The J gene is TRBJ1-5, the V gene TRBV9, with D unresolved. The CDR3 is 16 residues long. V lost 0 bases and J 0 bases, leaving 10 bases between the germline ends. Per the germline V gene, CDR1 is SGDLS and CDR2 is YYNGEE. CDR3 protein: CASSVEGSHSNQPQHF. The CDR3 DNA reads as TGTGCCAGCAGCGTAGAAGGGAGTCATAGCAATCAGCCCCAGCATTTT.